This is a list of T cell receptor beta chains from one sample in a study of T cell responses to AZD1222 COVID-19 vaccine. Assay: immunoSEQ multiplex PCR; the TCRdb copy retains only in-frame clones and omits some. Here the sample spans some 150,000 clones, 90% to 95% being singletons. Material: peripheral blood, obtained on day 0 of MenACWY control vaccination. These receptors were collected from an adult in good health. The CDR3 runs from the conserved cysteine through the conserved F or W. Fields, in order: D gene, clone size, J gene, V gene, CDR3 protein, CDR3 DNA. A D gene is named only where the DNA matches it firmly. Some rows have no size entry. The others give once, few or many, or a class for an expanded clone.

- | - | TRBJ1-2 | TRBV19 | CASSIGDGNYGYTF | TGTGCCAGTAGTATCGGTGACGGCAACTATGGCTACACCTTC
TRBD2 | - | TRBJ2-1 | TRBV3-1/TRBV3-2 | CASSQHTSGSYNEQFF | TGTGCCAGCAGCCAACATACTAGCGGCTCCTACAATGAGCAGTTCTTC
- | - | TRBJ2-5 | TRBV24-1 | CATSGLYQETQYF | TGTGCCACCAGTGGATTGTACCAAGAGACCCAGTACTTC
TRBD2 | - | TRBJ2-5 | TRBV5-1 | CASSLGMRAGEETQYF | TGCGCCAGCAGCTTGGGTATGAGAGCGGGGGAGGAGACCCAGTACTTC
TRBD1 | - | TRBJ1-6 | TRBV6-5 | CASSYSTTGGSPLHF | TGTGCCAGCAGTTACTCGACGACAGGGGGTTCACCCCTCCACTTT
- | - | TRBJ1-2 | TRBV19 | CASSTTEYGYTF | TGTGCCAGTAGTACGACAGAGTATGGCTACACCTTC
- | - | TRBJ2-7 | TRBV7-9 | CASSLELAVYEQYF | TGTGCCAGCAGCTTAGAGTTGGCAGTCTACGAGCAGTACTTC
- | - | TRBJ1-2 | TRBV4-2 | CASSQVGGARGYTF | TGTGCCAGCAGCCAAGTGGGGGGCGCCAGGGGCTACACCTTC
- | once | TRBJ2-1 | TRBV19 | CASMPTRGLYNEQFF | TGTGCCAGCATGCCTACCCGAGGCTTGTACAATGAGCAGTTCTTC
TRBD1 | - | TRBJ1-6 | TRBV6-5 | CASIRTGENSPLHF | TGTGCCAGCATTCGGACAGGCGAGAATTCACCCCTCCACTTT
TRBD1 | - | TRBJ1-3 | TRBV11-3 | CASSSVRDRGPLCGNTIYF | TGTGCCAGCAGCTCCGTCCGGGACAGGGGGCCCCTCTGTGGAAACACCATATATTTT
TRBD2 | - | TRBJ2-1 | TRBV27 | CASSPYKGSGRTNEQFF | TGTGCCAGCAGTCCCTACAAAGGTAGCGGGAGAACCAATGAGCAGTTCTTC
- | - | TRBJ1-5 | TRBV28 | CASSLGGGNQPQHF | TGTGCCAGCAGTTTGGGCGGGGGCAATCAGCCCCAGCATTTT
- | - | TRBJ2-7 | TRBV29-1 | CSAIPRSSYEQYF | TGCAGCGCTATCCCGAGGAGCTCCTACGAGCAGTACTTC
TRBD1 | once | TRBJ1-5 | TRBV28 | CASSVAGGINQPQHF | TGTGCCAGCAGTGTCGCAGGGGGCATCAATCAGCCCCAGCATTTT
- | - | TRBJ2-7 | TRBV11-2 | CASAEVYLSEQYF | TGTGCCAGCGCGGAGGTTTACTTGAGTGAGCAGTACTTC
- | - | TRBJ1-5 | TRBV5-5 | CASSWQPGSGQPQHF | TGTGCCAGCAGCTGGCAACCAGGGTCAGGGCAGCCCCAGCATTTT
TRBD2 | - | TRBJ2-1 | TRBV11-2 | CASTEYSGRNEQFF | TGTGCCAGCACCGAATATAGCGGGAGAAATGAGCAGTTCTTC
TRBD2 | - | TRBJ2-1 | TRBV5-6 | CASSLALAGGDEQFF | TGTGCCAGCAGCTTGGCACTAGCGGGAGGGGATGAGCAGTTCTTC
- | - | TRBJ1-2 | TRBV6-5 | CASTPQGWGYGYTF | TGTGCCAGCACCCCCCAGGGGTGGGGCTATGGCTACACCTTC
- | once | TRBJ2-2 | TRBV5-1 | CASSEAQGFTGELFF | TGCGCCAGCAGCGAGGCTCAGGGATTCACCGGGGAGCTGTTTTTT
- | - | TRBJ1-2 | TRBV19 | CASRPLGGGGYTF | TGTGCCAGTCGTCCCTTAGGCGGGGGTGGCTACACCTTC
- | - | TRBJ2-1 | TRBV15 | CATSRDTGEYNEQFF | TGTGCCACCAGCAGAGATACGGGGGAATACAATGAGCAGTTCTTC
- | - | TRBJ2-5 | TRBV11-1 | CASSPRVELQETQYF | TGTGCCAGCAGCCCCCGGGTAGAGCTACAAGAGACCCAGTACTTC
TRBD2 | - | TRBJ2-7 | TRBV5-5 | CASSARLAGVSYEQYF | TGTGCCAGCAGCGCAAGACTAGCGGGAGTATCCTACGAGCAGTACTTC
TRBD1 | - | TRBJ1-2 | TRBV19 | CASSTHRGLNGYTF | TGTGCCAGTAGTACCCACAGGGGGCTCAATGGCTACACCTTC
- | - | TRBJ1-2 | TRBV7-9 | CASSLVFYGYTF | TGTGCCAGCAGCTTAGTTTTCTATGGCTACACCTTC